The entry that follows covers one TCR beta chain sequence. The CDR3 is 17 amino acids. Germline values: CDR1 LGHNA, CDR2 YSLEER. The trim removed 4 bases at V and 4 bases at J, leaving 10 bases unmatched. The data were obtained in a study of cytomegalovirus exposure and HLA in healthy donors. Produced via immunoSEQ multiplex PCR; TCRdb's table is partial and in-frame only. Of 110,000 or so clones listed, around 85% are singletons. The V call is TRBV4-3, the J call TRBJ2-3; 11 nucleotides match TRBD2. This sequence was found in a man between 18 and 35 years old in good health and CMV-seropositive. Material for sequencing was PBMCs. The CDR3 spells CASSPDLAGGFSDTQYF. CDR3 DNA sequence: TGCGCCAGCAGCCCTGACCTAGCGGGGGGATTCTCAGATACGCAGTATTTT.